This T cell receptor (beta chain) was observed in a study of T cell repertoires in cytomegalovirus infection (dated by TCRdb to between 2019 and 2020). Regarding the research as a whole: Peptide stimulations targeted recently identified HLA-C-restricted CMV epitopes, whose presentation resists viral immunomodulation, together with well-studied HLA-B-restricted epitopes. Because public TCR beta signatures pointed to carriage of CMV infection together with the matching HLA type, the HLA type of each donor mattered for the analysis. General conclusions and limits of the study: The ex vivo response was dominated by HLA-C-restricted CMV-specific TCR beta clonotypes, which also provided the single most frequent clonotype in two of eight donors. Cumulative frequency of public TCR beta family members discriminated carriers of CMV infection plus the relevant HLA type in this cohort and an independent approximately 370-donor cohort.

As encoded in the germline V gene, CDR1 is SGHVT while CDR2 is SQSDAQ. The junction shows trimming of 1 base on V and 2 bases on J, plus 7 bases between the germline ends. The CDR3 starts with the cysteine, ends with the phenylalanine, and has 14 residues. Only CDR3 DNA remains: 42 bases, in frame from the first base. To note about this clonotype: Its antigen target is currently unknown. A much larger clone differs from this one at a single base, so this may be a read error.

TCRdb records Illumina HiSeq 1500 as the sequencer. The public reads were reanalyzed by TCRdb: fastp trimming at Q25, MiXCR alignment, in-frame beta chains only. Rows matching on CDR3 protein sequence are summarized as one entry with the most common DNA and genes. Counted in this sample were 900,000 to 950,000 distinct CDR3 sequences; approximately 31% of them appeared once. The ten largest make up over 10% of the sample. The treatment or condition label, read with the paper, signifies: in vitro stimulation with specific CMV peptide epitopes to enrich CMV-specific T cells. This TCR was recovered from a human donor in good health (CMV status not recorded). Some clones in this sample may be carry-over from other donors' samples. Sequenced here: cultured CD8+ T cells from PBMCs, sampled from culture after CMV antigen stimulation. The chain employs TRBV7-4 and TRBJ2-3; the D gene cannot be named for sure. The CDR3 protein: CASSLGYYTDTQYF. The nucleotide sequence reads as follows: TGTGCCAGCAGCTTAGGCTATTACACAGATACGCAGTATTTT. The entire variable domain, with the stretches around the CDR3 drawn from the reference TRBV7-4 and TRBJ2-3 proteins, is GAGVSQSPRYKVAKRGRDVALRCDSISGHVTLYWYRQTLGQGSEVLTYSQSDAQRDKSGRPSGRFSAERPERSVSTLKIQRTEQGDSAVYLCASSLGYYTDTQYFGPGTRLTVL.